This T cell receptor (beta chain) came from a study of T cell clonotyping in hematopoietic cell transplantation. Profiled with immunoSEQ multiplex PCR; TCRdb holds only in-frame clones, not every one. The table shows 13,000 or so clones, with more than 90% occurring only once. As to this clone: The antigen is unknown.

Between the trimmed V and J ends, which lost 2 bases and 6 bases, there was a span of 8 bases. The germline gives CDR1 MDHEN, CDR2 SYDVKM. The CDR3 covers 12 residues. Study conclusions and caveats: Broader posttransplant TCR repertoire diversity was predicted by graft donor and pretransplant recipient Inverse Simpson Index values. After transplant, recipient diversity fell while pathologically expanded clonotypes grew through day 180. Cells were unsorted, so CD4 and CD8 contributions were not separated.

The gene calls are TRBV28 and TRBJ2-7; D not resolved. The sample in question was PBMCs, obtained 100 days after allogeneic stem cell transplant. This TCR derives from a female patient aged 50-59 years who had an allogeneic stem cell transplant from an unrelated donor, so the T cells may come from the graft donor. Some clones in this sample may be carry-over from other donors' samples. The CDR3 sequence: CASSLPSREQYF. CDR3 nucleotides: TGTGCCAGCAGTTTACCCTCCCGCGAGCAGTACTTC.